Following are 9 T cell receptor beta chains from one sample sequenced in a study of T cell repertoires in cytomegalovirus infection. No antigen has been identified for these receptors. TCRdb reanalysed the reads using MiXCR and keeps one entry per CDR3 protein. The sample has approximately 730,000 distinct CDR3 sequences, around 32% seen once. Material: cultured PBMCs, obtained from culture after CMV antigen stimulation. The receptors here all came from a human donor in good health (CMV status not recorded). Some clones in this sample may be carry-over from other donors' samples.

The chain is built from TRBV4-2 and TRBJ1-1; D gene uncertain. Germline-derived CDR1 and CDR2 are LGHNA and YNFKEQ. V lost 0 bases, J lost 4 bases, and 15 bases lay in between. The CDR3 is made up of 16 amino acids. CDR3 sequence: CASSQEGPGRGTEAFF. The CDR3 DNA is TGTGCCAGCAGCCAAGAAGGGCCAGGCCGAGGCACTGAAGCTTTCTTT.

This clonotype has a handful of counts. The chain carries TRBV6-6 and TRBJ1-5; the match to TRBD1 covers 7 bases. The V and J ends lost 0 bases and 2 bases, in that order; junction bases with no gene match: 1. Germline V CDR1 and CDR2: MNHNY, SVGAGI (reference sequence). The length of the CDR3 is 15 residues. In nucleotides, the CDR3 is TGTGCCAGCAGTTACTCTGGGACAGGCAATCAGCCCCAGCATTTT. This encodes CASSYSGTGNQPQHF.

The chain carries TRBV6-8 and TRBJ1-5, with no clear D. The CDR3 runs 14 residues. Germline CDR1 MNHGY, CDR2 SAAAGT. Between the trimmed V and J ends, which lost 2 bases and 9 bases, there was a span of 14 bases. CDR3 coding DNA: TGTGCCAGCAGTTACAACGGCCAGGCTGGGCCCCAGCATTTT. Protein product: CASSYNGQAGPQHF.

This clonotype has more than one count but fewer than ten. V usage is TRBV7-2 and J usage is TRBJ2-1, with D perhaps TRBD1 (5 bases). This CDR3 has 12 residues. Germline CDR1 is SGHTA and CDR2 is FQGNSA. Trimming took off 0 bases at V and 13 bases at J, with 10 bases between the two ends. The CDR3 is CASSLAGPAQFF. The DNA for the CDR3 is TGTGCCAGCAGCTTAGCGGGGCCAGCACAGTTCTTC.

This clonotype was observed at least ten times. The chain recombines TRBV7-2 with TRBJ1-2, with D perhaps TRBD1 (5 bases). In germline, CDR1 is SGHTA, CDR2 FQGNSA. Trimming took off 4 bases at V and 4 bases at J, with 13 bases between the two ends. This CDR3 is 14 amino acids long. The CDR3 DNA sequence: TGTGCCAGCAGCTCGCTGACAGTGGCCTATGGCTACACCTTC. This gives the protein CASSSLTVAYGYTF.

The V gene is TRBV6-1, the J gene TRBJ1-2; 7 bases are a match to TRBD1. Germline V lookup: CDR1 MNHNS, CDR2 SASEGT. V lost 8 bases, J lost 3 bases, and 12 bases stayed unmatched. This CDR3 spans 15 amino acids. CDR3 nucleotide sequence: TGTGCCAGCCCGGAGGGGGCCAATCCTGACTATGGCTACACCTTC. It yields the protein CASPEGANPDYGYTF.

This clonotype was recorded at least ten times. The chain recombines TRBV7-2 with TRBJ2-7; weak D call: TRBD2 (6 bases). V was shortened by 4 bases and J by 4 bases, with 17 bases between the two germline ends. The CDR3 length is 15 residues. The germline CDR1 and CDR2 sequences are SGHTA and FQGNSA. The CDR3 loop is CASSSNGGVAYEQYF. CDR3 coding DNA: TGTGCCAGCAGCTCGAACGGAGGGGTTGCTTACGAGCAGTACTTC.

This clonotype occurred once. This chain connects TRBV9 to TRBJ1-1; a weak D match, TRBD1 (5 bases). Per the germline V gene, CDR1 is SGDLS and CDR2 is YYNGEE. V gave up 2 bases and J gave up 6 bases, with 8 bases separating them. This CDR3 contains 12 residues. This CDR3 reads CASSVGTSEAFF. CDR3 sequence (DNA): TGTGCCAGCAGCGTCGGGACGTCTGAAGCTTTCTTT.

This clonotype was observed at least ten times. The gene calls are TRBV7-2 and TRBJ2-1, with a weak D call TRBD2 (6 bases). V was shortened by 3 bases and J by 0 bases, with 9 bases between the two germline ends. The germline gives CDR1 SGHTA, CDR2 FQGNSA. This CDR3 comprises 15 residues. The CDR3 bases are TGTGCCAGCAGCTTCGGGGGAGGCTCCTACAATGAGCAGTTCTTC. Its translation: CASSFGGGSYNEQFF.